This TCR beta chain came from a study of blood T cell repertoires in COVID-19. Study context: PBMCs, B-cell-depleted T cells, or T cells were the source of the cDNA or gDNA that made up the material.

V shed 4 bases and J 4 bases; nucleotides not matched to a gene: 11. This CDR3 has 17 amino acids. In germline, CDR1 is LNHDA, CDR2 SQIVND (reference sequence). Assay used: immunoSEQ multiplex PCR; TCRdb lists only in-frame clones, some missing. The table includes more than 95,000 clones, roughly four fifths detected once. The sample taken for sequencing was peripheral blood. V usage is TRBV19 and J usage is TRBJ2-2, with 8 bases fitting TRBD1. This sequence originates from a man in his 60s with acute or convalescent COVID-19. The CDR3 protein is CASSTEFRGQGTGELFF. CDR3 nucleotides: TGTGCCAGTAGTACAGAATTCAGGGGGCAGGGCACCGGGGAGCTGTTTTTT. The variable domain in full, with the rest retrieved from reference TRBV19 and TRBJ2-2, is DGGITQSPKYLFRKEGQNVTLSCEQNLNHDAMYWYRQDPGQGLRLIYYSQIVNDFQKGDIAEGYSVSREKKESFPLTVTSAQKNPTAFYLCASSTEFRGQGTGELFFGEGSRLTVL.